This T cell receptor (beta chain) was captured by sequencing in a study of human T cells and chemical hapten exposure. The library put unique molecular identifiers onto individual cDNA molecules. TCRdb reanalysed the 5' RACE reads using MiXCR and keeps one entry per CDR3 protein. This repertoire shows 70,000 to 85,000 distinct CDR3 sequences, around a sixth found once; its top ten account for approximately 6.2%. The study extracted total RNA from unfractionated whole blood. This clonotype originated in a female donor in good health.

The CDR3 is CSARASEGALREQYF. CDR3 nucleotides: TGCAGTGCTAGAGCCTCGGAGGGGGCGCTCCGCGAGCAGTACTTC. The chain recombines TRBV20-1 with TRBJ2-7; D is possibly TRBD1 (7 bases). The V and J ends lost 1 base and 6 bases respectively, with 19 bases between them. This CDR3 spans 15 amino acids. Germline-derived CDR1 and CDR2 are DFQATT and SNEGSKA (reference sequence).